This TCR beta chain was captured by sequencing in a study of blood T cell repertoires in COVID-19. The germline gives CDR1 SGDLS, CDR2 YYNGEE. V lost 0 bases and J lost 3, with 10 bases in between. This CDR3 contains 14 residues. Per the original data handling: Reference gene primer amplification gave nucleated cell count estimates. Sequencing used immunoSEQ multiplex PCR; TCRdb keeps in-frame clones, though not all of them. The DNA gave D and trimming, while V, J and clone size come from that table. The data show about 180,000 clones, with approximately 83% seen just once and roughly 9.7% held by the top ten.

This TCR was recovered from a human donor with active or convalescent COVID-19. The donor label of this sample is uncertain. The chain carries TRBV9 and TRBJ2-7, with D hard to call. The sample was peripheral blood. The CDR3: CASSVVPEVYEQYF. The CDR3, as DNA: TGTGCCAGCAGCGTAGTTCCAGAAGTCTACGAGCAGTACTTC.